A single sample gave rise to the 20 T cell receptor beta chains below, sequenced in a study of T cell repertoires in cytomegalovirus infection. Antigens of these TCRs are unknown. TCRdb called the reads again in MiXCR, with one record for every CDR3 protein. The sample records tens of thousands of distinct CDR3 sequences, around 20% being singletons. The starting material was CD8+ T cells from cultured PBMCs, obtained from culture after CMV antigen stimulation. The receptors stem from a human donor in good health (CMV status not recorded). Some clones in this sample may be carry-over from other donors' samples.

The chain couples TRBV4-1 to TRBJ2-7, with TRBD1 identical over 7 bases. This CDR3 has 11 amino acids. Trimming at V came to 10 bases and at J to 1 base, leaving 1 base not matched to a gene. CDR1 and CDR2 (germline): MGHRA, YSYEKL. The DNA for the CDR3 is TGCGCCACCAGGGGGTCCTACGAGCAGTACTTC. Translated: CATRGSYEQYF.

The rearrangement joins TRBV7-9 to TRBJ2-6; 8 nucleotides match TRBD1. The CDR3 has 20 residues. The junction had 16 bases not matched to a gene; V was cut back by 0 bases and J by 6 bases. Germline CDR1 SEHNR, CDR2 FQNEAQ (reference sequence). Here the CDR3 reads CASSLAPSGQGGLEANVLTF. CDR3 nucleotides: TGTGCCAGCAGCTTAGCCCCTTCCGGACAGGGCGGCCTGGAGGCCAACGTCCTGACTTTC.

The chain uses TRBV25-1 and TRBJ1-1; D is possibly TRBD1 (5 bases). The CDR3 has 11 residues. V was clipped by 7 bases and J by 6 bases, with 9 bases between them. From germline, CDR1 is MGHDK and CDR2 SYGVNS. Written as DNA, the CDR3 is TGTGCCAGCATGGTGGGGCCTGAAGCTTTCTTT. Translating it yields CASMVGPEAFF.

This chain links TRBV6-8 with TRBJ2-7, with 10 positions matching TRBD2. CDR3 length equals 15 residues. The V and J ends lost 6 bases and 1 base, in that order; junction bases with no gene match: 6. The germline V gene encodes CDR1 MNHGY and CDR2 SAAAGT. The CDR3 loop reads CASRVLAGDSYEQYF. The CDR3 coding sequence is TGTGCCAGCAGAGTCCTAGCGGGGGATTCCTACGAGCAGTACTTC.

This clonotype was detected ten times or more. V is TRBV7-2 and J is TRBJ2-3, with TRBD2 identical over 8 bases. The CDR3 extends over 19 amino acids. CDR1 is SGHTA and CDR2 is FQGNSA in the germline V gene. With 3 bases clipped from V and 2 bases from J, the junction kept 16 bases outside the gene matches. For the CDR3, the DNA is TGTGCCAGCAGCTTTCATACCCTAGCGGGCCTTGGATACACAGATACGCAGTATTTT. Translating gives CASSFHTLAGLGYTDTQYF. The variable domain in full, completed from reference TRBV7-2 and TRBJ2-3, reads GAGVSQSPSNKVTEKGKDVELRCDPISGHTALYWYRQSLGQGLEFLIYFQGNSAPDKSGLPSDRFSAERTGGSVSTLTIQRTQQEDSAVYLCASSFHTLAGLGYTDTQYFGPGTRLTVL.

This clonotype was picked up a small number of times. This chain uses TRBV14 with TRBJ2-1, with 8 bases lining up with TRBD1. The CDR3 extends over 16 amino acids. V dropped 2 bases and J dropped 0; count of bases not matched to a gene: 3. The V gene's germline CDR1 is SGHDN and CDR2 FVKESK. This CDR3 is CASSQPGQGSYNEQFF. The CDR3 nucleotides are TGTGCCAGCAGCCAACCAGGACAGGGCTCCTACAATGAGCAGTTCTTC.

This clonotype was seen more than once but under ten times. The rearrangement joins TRBV7-9 to TRBJ2-1; 12 bases match TRBD1. The length of the CDR3 is 14 residues. Germline V lookup: CDR1 SEHNR, CDR2 FQNEAQ (reference sequence). The ends lost 3 bases at V and 10 bases at J; junction bases unmatched: 4. DNA of the CDR3: TGTGCCAGCAGCTTTGGGACAGGGGGCCGGGAGCAGTTCTTC. It yields the protein CASSFGTGGREQFF.

Only a few counts were recorded for this clonotype. The rearrangement links TRBV6-6 to TRBJ1-1; 9 nucleotides match TRBD1. The CDR3 runs to 16 residues. Germline trimming cut 6 bases from V and 1 base from J; bases unmatched to any gene: 9. The V gene's germline CDR1 is MNHNY and CDR2 SVGAGI (reference sequence). The CDR3 protein is CASSFKPGQGNTEAFF. CDR3 in DNA: TGTGCCAGCAGCTTTAAGCCGGGACAGGGGAACACTGAAGCTTTCTTT.

This clonotype was seen only a few times. V usage is TRBV7-2 and J usage is TRBJ1-5; TRBD1 aligns across 9 bases. This CDR3 contains 20 residues. Losses at the gene ends were 1 base for V and 1 base for J; bases not matched to a gene: 14. In germline, CDR1 is SGHTA, CDR2 FQGNSA. The DNA of the CDR3 is TGTGCCAGCAGCTTAGTACCCGCGGACAGGGGTTACCGGAGCAATCAGCCCCAGCATTTT. Translating gives CASSLVPADRGYRSNQPQHF.

The rearrangement links TRBV11-2 to TRBJ1-5; D possibly corresponds to TRBD1 (5 bases). This CDR3 contains 13 residues. V was clipped by 5 bases and J by 5 bases, with 10 bases between them. Germline V CDR1 and CDR2: SGHAT, FQNNGV. Written as DNA, the CDR3 is TGTGCCAGCAGCCCCGGGGCCCATCAGCCCCAGCATTTT. This codes for CASSPGAHQPQHF.

The chain joins TRBV7-9 to TRBJ2-7, with no clear D. This CDR3 spans 16 amino acids. Trimming left V 4 bases short and J 0 bases short, with 16 bases between. Germline CDR1 is SEHNR and CDR2 is FQNEAQ (reference sequence). CDR3 in amino acids: CASSSSGSSSSYEQYF. In DNA form, the CDR3 reads TGTGCCAGCAGCTCTTCTGGGTCATCTAGCTCCTACGAGCAGTACTTC.

This chain links TRBV6-1 with TRBJ1-5; D is uncertain. V lost 1 base and J 5 bases, leaving 6 bases between the germline ends. Germline CDR1 is MNHNS and CDR2 is SASEGT. The CDR3 has 13 amino acids. Here the CDR3 reads CASSEGLYQPQHF. The CDR3, as DNA: TGTGCCAGCAGTGAAGGGTTATATCAGCCCCAGCATTTT.

This clonotype has a count of ten or more. The chain carries TRBV7-2 and TRBJ1-6, with TRBD1 matching 9 bases. This CDR3 spans 14 amino acids. After removal of 5 bases from V and 8 bases from J, the junction contained 4 bases not matched to a gene. Per the germline V gene, CDR1 is SGHTA and CDR2 is FQGNSA. The CDR3 here is CASSRDRADSPLHF. CDR3 DNA sequence: TGTGCCAGCAGCCGGGACAGGGCCGATTCACCCCTCCACTTT.

This clonotype is termed medium-sized. This chain links TRBV7-2 with TRBJ1-1; possible D gene TRBD1, 5 bases. There are 14 residues in the CDR3. V was pared by 5 bases and J by 0 bases, with 10 bases between. CDR1 SGHTA and CDR2 FQGNSA come from the germline V gene. The CDR3 nucleotides are TGTGCCAGCAGCCTTGGACACTTGAACACTGAAGCTTTCTTT. Residues: CASSLGHLNTEAFF.

This clonotype was detected only once. CDR3 nucleotide sequence: TGTGCCACGACAGGGTGGGCAACTAATGAAAAACTGTTTTTT. Its translation is CATTGWATNEKLFF. The chain joins TRBV6-1 to TRBJ1-4, with 7 nucleotides matching TRBD1. The CDR3 length is 14 residues. Germline V gene sequence: CDR1 MNHNS, CDR2 SASEGT. Trimming cost V 10 bases and J 0 bases; bases outside gene matches: 5.

The gene calls are TRBV12-3 or TRBV12-4 and TRBJ1-4, with 8 bases fitting TRBD1. Trimming removed 6 bases from V and 7 bases from J; junction bases left unmatched: 4. The CDR3 is 13 amino acids. The CDR3, as DNA: TGTGCCAGCAGGCAGGGGGCGGGTGAAAAACTGTTTTTT. Residues: CASRQGAGEKLFF.

This clonotype was seen only a few times. The chain recombines TRBV7-2 with TRBJ2-3; TRBD1 matches 8 bases. V lost 5 bases and J lost 1; bases outside the gene matches: 8. This CDR3 contains 16 residues. In germline, CDR1 is SGHTA, CDR2 FQGNSA. Written as DNA, the CDR3 is TGTGCCAGCAGCCGGCTCCCGGGACAGGGCACAGATACGCAGTATTTT. It yields the protein CASSRLPGQGTDTQYF.

The rearrangement uses TRBV12-3 or TRBV12-4 and TRBJ2-2; TRBD1 is a possible D gene (5 bases). Trimming stripped 8 bases from V and 2 bases from J, with 18 bases between. The CDR3 runs 16 residues. The CDR3 loop reads CASPGPGRANTGELFF. CDR3 in DNA: TGTGCCAGCCCCGGACCGGGCAGGGCAAACACCGGGGAGCTGTTTTTT.

The sample holds many counts of this clonotype. This rearrangement joins TRBV10-2 to TRBJ1-4; D remains unclear. Germline loops: CDR1 WSHSY, CDR2 SAAADI. CDR3 length equals 13 residues. The V end lost 4 bases, the J end lost 2 bases, and 5 bases lay between the germline ends. The CDR3 sequence: CASSAVTNEKLFF. The CDR3 DNA is TGCGCCAGCAGTGCAGTGACTAATGAAAAACTGTTTTTT.

This clonotype was detected only a few times. The rearrangement links TRBV6-2 or TRBV6-3 to TRBJ2-6; D is possibly TRBD1 or TRBD2 (5 bases each). Per germline, CDR1 MNHEY and CDR2 SVGEGT. V gave up 4 bases and J gave up 0 bases, with 10 bases separating them. The CDR3 loop spans 16 amino acids. The DNA of the CDR3 is TGTGCCAGCAGTTCGTCGGGGCTCTCTGGGGCCAACGTCCTGACTTTC. This translates into CASSSSGLSGANVLTF.